Listed here are 8 T cell receptor beta chains from one sample, sequenced in a study of spatial heterogeneity in lung cancer. The sample's time point: sample taken at primary tumor resection. Unsorted samples of tumor, nontumor lung or frozen PBMC had their whole RNA sequenced. TCRdb itself ran the 5' RACE reads through MiXCR, one entry per CDR3 protein. This sample has about 23,000 distinct CDR3 sequences, with under 4% found just once. The sample was PBMCs, taken at surgery. These receptors originate from a female donor with early-stage non-small cell lung cancer.

There are many counts of this clonotype. The chain combines TRBV10-3 with TRBJ2-1; 10 nucleotides agree with TRBD2. V was clipped by 6 bases and J by 0 bases; unmatched bases: 8. CDR3 length: 17 residues. Per germline, CDR1 ENHRY and CDR2 SYGVKD. CDR3 nucleotides: TGTGCCATCAGCGAACCGACTAGCGGGCGCTCCTACAATGAGCAGTTCTTC. Protein product: CAISEPTSGRSYNEQFF.

This clonotype was found many times. The chain combines TRBV29-1 with TRBJ2-1; tentative D call: TRBD2 (5 bases). Germline-derived CDR1 and CDR2 are SQVTM and ANQGSEA. The CDR3 extends over 15 amino acids. V lost 3 bases, J lost 9 bases, and 21 bases lay in between. CDR3 in DNA: TGCAGCGTTGACCTCAAGGGAGCCCCGAGTGGTGAGCAGTTCTTC. Translating it yields CSVDLKGAPSGEQFF.

This clonotype came up many times. The V and J genes are TRBV10-3 and TRBJ2-3, with 8 bases that match TRBD1. Germline CDR1 and CDR2: ENHRY and SYGVKD. V lost 3 bases and J lost 0; bases outside the gene matches: 11. This CDR3 has 18 residues. DNA for the CDR3: TGTGCCATCAGTGACCGGGACAGGACTTTCTCTAGCACAGATACGCAGTATTTT. This sequence encodes CAISDRDRTFSSTDTQYF.

This clonotype ranks as medium-sized (0.01 to 0.1%). This chain joins TRBV12-3 or TRBV12-4 and TRBJ2-3; D might be TRBD1 or TRBD2, each matching 5 bases. This CDR3 spans 13 amino acids. The germline V and J ends were trimmed by 8 bases and 0 bases, with 9 bases remaining between them. The CDR3 sequence: CASQGGSTDTQYF. The DNA for the CDR3 is TGTGCCAGCCAGGGCGGGAGCACAGATACGCAGTATTTT.

The V gene is TRBV7-3, the J gene TRBJ2-1; possible D gene TRBD1, 5 bases. This CDR3 is 13 amino acids long. CDR1 and CDR2 from the germline V gene are SGHTA and FQGTGA. Trimming left V 5 bases short and J 6 bases short, with 11 bases between. The CDR3 DNA sequence: TGTGCCAGCAGCCCTACTGGGGCCAATGAGCAGTTCTTC. The encoded protein is CASSPTGANEQFF.

The table lists this clonotype with many counts. CDR3 nucleotide sequence: TGTGCCAGCAGCTTGCCGTGGGTGGCAGGCGATGAGCAGTTCTTC. This gives the protein CASSLPWVAGDEQFF. The chain recombines TRBV5-6 with TRBJ2-1, with D unresolved. Trimming left V 1 base short and J 8 bases short, with 16 bases between. CDR1 and CDR2 from the germline V gene are SGHDT and YYEEEE. CDR3 length: 15 residues.

The table lists this clonotype with a few counts. This chain joins TRBV19 and TRBJ2-1; either TRBD1 or TRBD2 may supply D (6 bases each). Trimming stripped 4 bases from V and 6 bases from J, with 13 bases between. This CDR3 is 14 amino acids long. CDR1 and CDR2 (germline): LNHDA, SQIVND (reference sequence). CDR3 protein: CASSRAGHSNEQFF. Here the CDR3 DNA reads TGTGCCAGTAGTAGGGCGGGACATAGCAATGAGCAGTTCTTC.

This clonotype was seen ten or more times. The chain couples TRBV7-2 to TRBJ2-1, with 14 positions matching TRBD2. J was trimmed by 7 bases and V by 5 bases; bases with no gene match: 4. CDR1 and CDR2 (germline): SGHTA, FQGNSA. This CDR3 spans 15 amino acids. This CDR3 is CASSQGLAGGNEQFF. CDR3 nucleotides: TGTGCCAGCAGCCAAGGACTAGCGGGAGGTAATGAGCAGTTCTTC. The full variable domain, its missing parts supplied by reference TRBV7-2 and TRBJ2-1, is GAGVSQSPSNKVTEKGKDVELRCDPISGHTALYWYRQSLGQGLEFLIYFQGNSAPDKSGLPSDRFSAERTGGSVSTLTIQRTQQEDSAVYLCASSQGLAGGNEQFFGPGTRLTVL.